The sample holds one count of the clone carrying this TCR beta chain. Its antigen is undetermined. TCR alpha and TCR beta cDNA libraries carrying sample barcodes and UMIs came from 5'RACE with constant-segment primers. MiXCR, run by TCRdb on the 5' RACE reads, gives a single entry per CDR3 protein. The table shows around 300,000 distinct CDR3 sequences, with about an eighth occurring only once. This record belongs to a study of T-cell memory formation after mild COVID-19. For the study at large: In these data, TCR clusters were largely donor specific.

The length of the CDR3 is 17 residues. CDR1 and CDR2 from the germline V gene are WSHSY and SAAADI. V lost 8 bases to trimming and J lost 4 bases; unmatched junction nucleotides: 16. Study-wide results and caveats: Researchers could not confirm that second-wave clones peaking on day 37 targeted SARS-CoV-2. Later expanders leaned CD4+, whereas day 15 to 85 contracting clones were balanced CD4/CD8.

Input material: PBMCs or a T cell subset sorted from them (not recorded which). The chain links TRBV10-2 to TRBJ1-2; 10 bases are a match to TRBD1. The TCR was taken from a man between 18 and 35 years old who had mild COVID-19 (a few samples of this study predate the infection). Cell type and time point are not known. Here the CDR3 DNA reads TGCGCCAGCGAGGACCGGGACAGGGGAGACTCAGGCTATGGCTACACCTTC. Encoded protein: CASEDRDRGDSGYGYTF.